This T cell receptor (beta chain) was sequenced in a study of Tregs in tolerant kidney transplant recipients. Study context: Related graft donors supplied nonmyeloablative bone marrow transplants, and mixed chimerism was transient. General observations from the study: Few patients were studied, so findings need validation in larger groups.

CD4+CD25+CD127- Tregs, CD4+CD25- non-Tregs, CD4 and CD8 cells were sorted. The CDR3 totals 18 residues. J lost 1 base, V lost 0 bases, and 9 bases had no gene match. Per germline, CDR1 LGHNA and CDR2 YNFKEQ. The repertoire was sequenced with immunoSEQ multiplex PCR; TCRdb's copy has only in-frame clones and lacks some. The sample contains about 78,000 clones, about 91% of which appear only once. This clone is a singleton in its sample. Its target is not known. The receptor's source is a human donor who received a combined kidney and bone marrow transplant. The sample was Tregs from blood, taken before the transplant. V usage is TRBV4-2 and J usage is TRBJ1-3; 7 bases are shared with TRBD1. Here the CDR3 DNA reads TGTGCCAGCAGCCAAGATCAGGTGACAGGGAGTTCTGGAAACACCATATATTTT. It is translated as CASSQDQVTGSSGNTIYF.